This T cell receptor beta chain stems from a study of blood T cell repertoires in COVID-19. Study at large: Nucleic acid was either cDNA or gDNA, and it came from T cells, B-cell-depleted T cells, or PBMCs.

As originally analysed: Counts of nucleated cells, estimated from reference gene primer amplification, were obtained. Assay used: immunoSEQ multiplex PCR; TCRdb lists only in-frame clones, some missing. That table is the source of V, J and clone size, and D and trimming were worked out from the DNA. This table holds about 260,000 clones, approximately 86% found once. V lost 2 bases to trimming and J lost 3 bases; unmatched junction nucleotides: 4. Germline V gene data show CDR1 as GTSNPN and CDR2 as SVGIG (reference sequence). CDR3 length: 14 amino acids. This clone was seen a single time. This sequence joins TRBV30 and TRBJ2-1; 7 nucleotides align to TRBD2. The sequence came from a man aged 35 to 55 with active or convalescent COVID-19. Sequences were obtained from peripheral blood. DNA of the CDR3: TGTGCCTGGAGTAGACTAGCTGTCTACAATGAGCAGTTCTTC. Residues: CAWSRLAVYNEQFF.